This T cell receptor beta chain was captured in a study of multiple sclerosis patients with progressive multifocal leukoencephalopathy. Time point in this sample: time of PML onset. V gave up 0 bases and J gave up 4 bases; unmatched junction bases: 7. CDR1 is MNHNS and CDR2 is SASEGT in the germline V gene. CDR3 length: 16 residues. The table came from immunoSEQ multiplex PCR; TCRdb's copy has only in-frame clones and leaves some out. The data hold roughly 30,000 clones, with approximately 86% observed a single time. This chain links TRBV6-1 with TRBJ1-2; the match to TRBD1 covers 8 bases. Specimen: PBMCs, collected from a patient treated with natalizumab. This receptor was obtained from a middle-aged woman with progressive multifocal leukoencephalopathy. CDR3 nucleotide sequence: TGTGCCAGCAGTGAAGCCCTGGTGGGACAGGCCTATGGCTACACCTTC. This sequence encodes CASSEALVGQAYGYTF.